The 24 T cell receptor beta chains below come from one sample, sequenced in a study of cytomegalovirus exposure and HLA in healthy donors. 13 Jbeta primers and 60 Vbeta primers were used for the PCR. Data came from immunoSEQ multiplex PCR; TCRdb stores just in-frame clones and leaves some out. The sample has 150,000 to 200,000 clones, roughly 79% seen once. The sample was PBMCs. The origin of the receptors is a man aged 35 to 55 in good health and CMV-seropositive.

The chain is built from TRBV19 and TRBJ1-1, with a weak D call TRBD1 (5 bases). Germline V lookup: CDR1 LNHDA, CDR2 SQIVND (reference sequence). The CDR3 contains 14 residues. V lost 7 bases to trimming and J lost 0 bases, with 12 bases between them. CDR3 sequence reads: CASTQTALNTEAFF. The CDR3 bases are TGTGCCAGTACTCAGACAGCTTTGAACACTGAAGCTTTCTTT. The whole variable domain, filled in from reference TRBV19 and TRBJ1-1, reads DGGITQSPKYLFRKEGQNVTLSCEQNLNHDAMYWYRQDPGQGLRLIYYSQIVNDFQKGDIAEGYSVSREKKESFPLTVTSAQKNPTAFYLCASTQTALNTEAFFGQGTRLTVV.

The chain links TRBV6-4 to TRBJ1-2, with TRBD1 matching over 9 bases. The J segment lost 4 bases and the V segment lost 11 bases, leaving 11 bases of the junction unmatched. Per germline, CDR1 MRHNA and CDR2 SNTAGT. The CDR3 contains 14 residues. CDR3: CASTGTGNGYGYTF. As DNA, the CDR3 is TGTGCCTCTACGGGGACAGGGAATGGCTATGGCTACACCTTC.

The CDR3 nucleotides are TGTGCCAGCAGTGGACAGTACGACACTGAAGCTTTCTTT. Its translation is CASSGQYDTEAFF. V is TRBV11-1 and J is TRBJ1-1; tentatively, D is TRBD1 (6 bases). This CDR3 has 13 amino acids. Germline lookup yields CDR1 SGHAT and CDR2 FQDESV (reference sequence). Trimming took 6 bases from V and 3 from J, leaving 11 bases between them.

The V call is TRBV5-1, the J call TRBJ2-3; no definite D call. This CDR3 region has 14 residues. The ends were cut back, 1 base at V and 3 bases at J, with 9 bases in the middle. The germline gives CDR1 SGHRS, CDR2 YFSETQ. The CDR3 DNA sequence: TGCGCCAGCAGCTTGAATAGCCCAACAGATACGCAGTATTTT. It specifies CASSLNSPTDTQYF. Full variable domain (remainder filled in from reference TRBV5-1 and TRBJ2-3): KAGVTQTPRYLIKTRGQQVTLSCSPISGHRSVSWYQQTPGQGLQFLFEYFSETQRNKGNFPGRFSGRQFSNSRSEMNVSTLELGDSALYLCASSLNSPTDTQYFGPGTRLTVL.

The chain joins TRBV4-1 to TRBJ2-1; 11 positions match TRBD2. With 0 bases clipped from V and 0 bases from J, the junction kept 4 bases outside the gene matches. The germline V gene encodes CDR1 MGHRA and CDR2 YSYEKL. The CDR3 is 18 amino acids. CDR3 amino acids: CASSQDGGLADSYNEQFF. In DNA, the CDR3 is TGCGCCAGCAGCCAAGATGGGGGACTAGCGGACTCCTACAATGAGCAGTTCTTC.

The sample holds a few counts of this clone. The chain employs TRBV10-3 and TRBJ2-7; 9 nucleotides line up with TRBD1. Germline V lookup: CDR1 ENHRY, CDR2 SYGVKD. The J segment lost 6 bases and the V segment lost 2 bases, leaving 11 bases of the junction unmatched. This CDR3 has 16 amino acids. This CDR3 is CAISETNRGRGLEQYF. The CDR3 coding sequence is TGTGCCATCAGTGAGACAAACAGGGGGCGAGGGCTCGAGCAGTACTTC.

The chain uses TRBV19 and TRBJ2-7, with D maybe TRBD2 (5 bases). The CDR3 contains 13 residues. V lost 3 bases and J 0 bases, leaving 6 bases between the germline ends. The germline CDR1 and CDR2 sequences are LNHDA and SQIVND (reference sequence). CDR3 coding DNA: TGTGCCAGTAGTATCCGGGACTCCTACGAGCAGTACTTC. It translates to CASSIRDSYEQYF.

This chain uses TRBV11-3 with TRBJ2-5, with 8 bases fitting TRBD1. The CDR3 has 15 amino acids. V dropped 1 base and J dropped 6; count of bases not matched to a gene: 7. CDR1 is SGHNT and CDR2 is YENEEA in the germline V gene. CDR3 amino acids: CASSLGRQGAKTQYF. DNA for the CDR3: TGTGCCAGCAGCTTAGGTCGCCAGGGGGCGAAGACCCAGTACTTC. The full variable domain, with the rest looked up from reference TRBV11-3 and TRBJ2-5, is EAGVVQSPRYKIIEKKQPVAFWCNPISGHNTLYWYLQNLGQGPELLIRYENEEAVDDSQLPKDRFSAERLKGVDSTLKIQPAELGDSAVYLCASSLGRQGAKTQYFGPGTRLLVL.

This chain connects TRBV19 to TRBJ1-5; D gene uncertain. Germline CDR1 LNHDA, CDR2 SQIVND (reference sequence). CDR3 size: 15 residues. Trimming cost V 5 bases and J 0 bases, with 11 bases left between them. CDR3 DNA: TGTGCCAGTAGTTTTAGTACTTATAGCAATCAGCCCCAGCATTTT. Its protein is CASSFSTYSNQPQHF.

V usage is TRBV6-1 and J usage is TRBJ2-3; 9 bases are a match to TRBD1. The germline gives CDR1 MNHNS, CDR2 SASEGT. There are 14 residues in the CDR3. Trimming at V came to 5 bases and at J to 3 bases, leaving 3 bases not matched to a gene. The CDR3 here is CASSWDRVTDTQYF. CDR3 coding DNA: TGTGCCAGCAGTTGGGACAGGGTAACAGATACGCAGTATTTT.

J is TRBJ1-3 and V is TRBV18; perhaps TRBD1 as D (5 bases). Trimming shortened V by 1 base and J by 2 bases, and 9 bases separated the two germline ends. CDR1 is KGHSH and CDR2 is LQKENI in the germline V gene. CDR3 size: 15 residues. In DNA form, the CDR3 reads TGTGCCAGCTCACCACGACAGACAACTGGAAACACCATATATTTT. Translating it yields CASSPRQTTGNTIYF.

The rearrangement uses TRBV9 and TRBJ1-1; 7 bases agree with TRBD1. Germline V CDR1 and CDR2: SGDLS, YYNGEE. J was trimmed by 1 base and V by 3 bases; bases with no gene match: 6. CDR3 length: 15 residues. CDR3 residues: CASSGQDRENTEAFF. DNA of the CDR3: TGTGCCAGCAGCGGACAAGACAGGGAGAACACTGAAGCTTTCTTT.

A single count supports this clone. The V call is TRBV27, the J call TRBJ1-4, with 8 nucleotides matching TRBD1. The CDR3 runs 14 residues. Germline lookup yields CDR1 MNHEY and CDR2 SMNVEV (reference sequence). Trimming cost V 4 bases and J 9 bases; bases outside gene matches: 7. The CDR3 spells CASSWGQDPQKLFF. The CDR3 DNA sequence: TGTGCCAGCAGTTGGGGACAGGACCCACAAAAACTGTTTTTT. The full variable domain, with the rest looked up from reference TRBV27 and TRBJ1-4, is EAQVTQNPRYLITVTGKKLTVTCSQNMNHEYMSWYRQDPGLGLRQIYYSMNVEVTDKGDVPEGYKVSRKEKRNFPLILESPSPNQTSLYFCASSWGQDPQKLFFGSGTQLSVL.

The CDR3 sequence: CAGKTGGGTGELFF. The CDR3 nucleotides are TGTGCCGGGAAAACGGGGGGAGGCACCGGGGAGCTGTTTTTT. The gene calls are TRBV19 and TRBJ2-2, with 7 bases fitting TRBD2. The CDR3 is 14 residues long. After removal of 11 bases from V and 4 bases from J, the junction contained 10 bases not matched to a gene. Germline CDR1 and CDR2: LNHDA and SQIVND (reference sequence).

This clone was observed a few times. This rearrangement joins TRBV29-1 to TRBJ2-2; 15 nucleotides agree with TRBD2. The germline CDR1 and CDR2 sequences are SQVTM and ANQGSEA. The CDR3 consists of 16 residues. Losses at the gene ends were 4 bases for V and 4 bases for J; bases not matched to a gene: 4. The CDR3: CSVGGLAGGSTGELFF. In nucleotides, the CDR3 is TGCAGCGTTGGGGGACTAGCGGGAGGTAGCACCGGGGAGCTGTTTTTT.

The chain couples TRBV30 to TRBJ2-7, with TRBD1 identical over 8 bases. CDR1 is GTSNPN, CDR2 SVGIG, per germline (reference sequence). The CDR3 totals 12 residues. V gave up 5 bases and J gave up 2 bases; unmatched junction bases: 2. Written as DNA, the CDR3 is TGTGCCTGGGACAGGGGAACCTACGAGCAGTACTTC. This codes for CAWDRGTYEQYF.

This chain joins TRBV6-9 and TRBJ1-5; D is uncertain. This CDR3 region has 14 residues. V was pared by 3 bases and J by 6 bases, with 12 bases between. The germline V gene encodes CDR1 MNHGY and CDR2 SVAAGI. The CDR3 protein is CASSYNGVGQPQHF. The CDR3 DNA follows: TGTGCCAGCAGTTACAACGGGGTTGGTCAGCCCCAGCATTTT.

The chain employs TRBV6-6 and TRBJ2-7, with 7 positions matching TRBD1. Germline CDR1 reads MNHNY; CDR2 reads SVGAGI (reference sequence). Trimming removed 5 bases from V and 2 bases from J; junction bases left unmatched: 6. CDR3 size: 14 residues. CDR3 protein: CASSTGTDPYEQYF. Here the CDR3 DNA reads TGTGCCAGCAGTACCGGGACAGACCCCTACGAGCAGTACTTC.

V is TRBV27 and J is TRBJ2-7, with 10 bases aligning to TRBD2. Germline V gene lookup returns CDR1 MNHEY and CDR2 SMNVEV (reference sequence). The CDR3 length is 16 residues. V trimming: 5 bases; J trimming: 3 bases; junction bases outside the gene matches: 10. The CDR3 coding sequence is TGTGCCAGCAGTCCTGGCTGGGCTAGCGGGAGCTACGAGCAGTACTTC. Encoded protein: CASSPGWASGSYEQYF.

The V gene is TRBV18, the J gene TRBJ1-2, with 7 bases fitting TRBD1. The germline V gene has CDR1 KGHSH and CDR2 LQKENI. Unmatched junction bases numbered 15, after V lost 6 bases and J lost 8 bases. This CDR3 is built from 15 residues. The CDR3 is CASSPQGGDLGGYTF. Here the CDR3 DNA reads TGTGCCAGCTCGCCCCAGGGGGGTGATCTGGGGGGCTACACCTTC. Supplemented by reference TRBV18 and TRBJ1-2, the full variable domain reads NAGVMQNPRHLVRRRGQEARLRCSPMKGHSHVYWYRQLPEEGLKFMVYLQKENIIDESGMPKERFSAEFPKEGPSILRIQQVVRGDSAAYFCASSPQGGDLGGYTFGSGTRLTVV.

The chain recombines TRBV27 with TRBJ2-1; the D gene is possibly TRBD1 (5 bases). The CDR3 totals 13 residues. Per the germline V gene, CDR1 is MNHEY and CDR2 is SMNVEV (reference sequence). Trimming left V 5 bases short and J 9 bases short, with 14 bases between. As DNA, the CDR3 is TGTGCCAGCAGTCTGGGGCCATGGAGTGAGCAGTTCTTC. This codes for CASSLGPWSEQFF.

CDR3 region: CAISIAGVNTEAFF. In DNA, the CDR3 is TGTGCCATCAGTATAGCCGGGGTGAACACTGAAGCTTTCTTT. The gene calls are TRBV10-3 and TRBJ1-1; D remains unclear. This CDR3 contains 14 residues. V shed 5 bases and J shed 0 bases, with 10 bases lying between them. Germline values: CDR1 ENHRY, CDR2 SYGVKD.

J is TRBJ2-7 and V is TRBV5-6; TRBD2 matches 12 bases. The CDR3 consists of 16 residues. Germline-derived CDR1 and CDR2 are SGHDT and YYEEEE. The J segment lost 4 bases and the V segment lost 3 bases, leaving 8 bases of the junction unmatched. The DNA for the CDR3 is TGTGCCAGCAGCTCATTTGGACTAGCGGGGCTATACGAGCAGTACTTC. This translates into CASSSFGLAGLYEQYF.

The J gene is TRBJ2-1, the V gene TRBV7-9; 10 nucleotides line up with TRBD2. This CDR3 is 17 amino acids long. The V gene end was trimmed by 7 bases and the J gene end by 4 bases; junction bases not matched to a gene: 13. The germline gives CDR1 SEHNR, CDR2 FQNEAQ (reference sequence). The chain's CDR3 is CASKGEGLAERYNEQFF. The CDR3 DNA reads as TGTGCCAGCAAGGGGGAAGGACTAGCGGAGCGGTACAATGAGCAGTTCTTC.